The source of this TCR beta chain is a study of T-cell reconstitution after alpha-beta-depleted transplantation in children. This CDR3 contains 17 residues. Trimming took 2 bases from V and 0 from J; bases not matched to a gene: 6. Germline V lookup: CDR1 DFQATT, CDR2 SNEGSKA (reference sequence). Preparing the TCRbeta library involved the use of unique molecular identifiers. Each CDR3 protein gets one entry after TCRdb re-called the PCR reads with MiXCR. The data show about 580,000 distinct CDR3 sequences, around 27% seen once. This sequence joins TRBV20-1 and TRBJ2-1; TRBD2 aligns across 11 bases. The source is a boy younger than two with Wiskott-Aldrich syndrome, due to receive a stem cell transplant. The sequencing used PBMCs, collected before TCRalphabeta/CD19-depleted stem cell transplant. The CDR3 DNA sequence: TGCAGTGCTAGATCGGCTAGCGGGAGGTACTCCTACAATGAGCAGTTCTTC. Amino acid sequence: CSARSASGRYSYNEQFF.